This TCR beta chain was sequenced for a study of blood T cell repertoires in COVID-19. The CDR3 is 17 residues long. J gave up 0 bases and V 5 bases, and 9 bases lay outside the gene matches. From germline, CDR1 is SGHTA and CDR2 FQGNSA. Produced via immunoSEQ multiplex PCR; TCRdb's table is partial and in-frame only. Of 300,000 to 400,000 clones in the sample, approximately 90% were seen once. Self-reported history from a screening survey and questionnaire set each donor's cohort. The sequence was obtained from a woman in her twenties or thirties with acute COVID-19. The sample consisted of PBMCs or T cells enriched from blood (not recorded which). The rearrangement links TRBV7-2 to TRBJ2-5; TRBD2 matches 10 bases. CDR3 in DNA: TGTGCCAGCAGCCTAACACTAGCGGGGAGGTACCAAGAGACCCAGTACTTC. It yields the protein CASSLTLAGRYQETQYF. The complete variable domain, with remaining parts taken from reference TRBV7-2 and TRBJ2-5, reads GAGVSQSPSNKVTEKGKDVELRCDPISGHTALYWYRQSLGQGLEFLIYFQGNSAPDKSGLPSDRFSAERTGGSVSTLTIQRTQQEDSAVYLCASSLTLAGRYQETQYFGPGTRLLVL.